This T cell receptor beta chain was sequenced in a study of early T cells in non-severe SARS-CoV-2 infection. This CDR3 comprises 13 residues. V was cut by 4 bases and J by 3 bases, with 11 bases left in between. CDR1 and CDR2 (germline): SGHRS, YFSETQ. Attached unique molecular identifiers marked individual cDNA molecules. One entry per CDR3 protein results from TCRdb running MiXCR on the 5' RACE reads. Found here are more than 65,000 distinct CDR3 sequences, over 10% of them singletons; the top ten hold 4.5% to 5.5%. The TCR sequence derives from an adult who was a healthcare worker with PCR-confirmed SARS-CoV-2 infection or an uninfected control (not recorded which). Sequencing was performed on whole blood. The chain carries TRBV5-1 and TRBJ2-7; TRBD1 is a possible D gene (6 bases). The CDR3 spells CASSRTDSYEQYF. DNA for the CDR3: TGCGCCAGCAGCCGGACGGACAGCTACGAGCAGTACTTC.